A single sample is the source of the 9 T cell receptor beta chains below, sequenced in a study of cytomegalovirus exposure and HLA in healthy donors (dated by TCRdb to 2016 to 2017). The library was obtained by the immunoSEQ multiplex PCR assay. A mixture of 60 forward primers for TCR Vbeta segments and 13 reverse primers for TCR Jbeta segments was used in the multiplex PCR. In its TCRdb copy, this immuneACCESS table keeps in-frame sequences only and misses some clones. Where compared with another copy, unresolved V genes explain less than half of these, and the others have no known cause. Recorded for this sample are a few hundred thousand clones; approximately 90% of them occurred a single time. The ten largest clones add up to 0.9% to 1.1% of the sample. Material: PBMCs. These receptors came from a woman younger than 30 in good health and CMV-seronegative.

This chain links TRBV4-2 with TRBJ1-3; possibly TRBD1 for D (6 bases). CDR1 is LGHNA and CDR2 is YNFKEQ in the germline V gene. Trimming removed 5 bases from V and 0 bases from J, with 14 bases in between. The CDR3 runs to 16 residues. The CDR3 here is CASSKRDTSSGNTIYF. The CDR3 nucleotides read TGTGCCAGCAGCAAAAGGGACACATCCTCTGGAAACACCATATATTTT.

This clone came up once. J is TRBJ2-1 and V is TRBV5-4; 7 positions match TRBD2. V was pared by 7 bases and J by 7 bases, with 2 bases of the junction left unmatched. CDR1 and CDR2 from the germline V gene are SGHNT and YYREEE (reference sequence). The CDR3 contains 11 residues. The CDR3 is CASGRGNEQFF. The CDR3 DNA is TGTGCCAGCGGGCGGGGGAATGAGCAGTTCTTC.

The V call is TRBV7-2, the J call TRBJ1-2; weak D call: TRBD1 (5 bases). This CDR3 has 14 amino acids. From germline, CDR1 is SGHTA and CDR2 FQGNSA. V lost 9 bases, J lost 2 bases, and 16 bases lay in between. The DNA of the CDR3 is TGTGCCAGTACATTAAATCAGGGCAACTATGGCTACACCTTC. This codes for CASTLNQGNYGYTF.

The chain employs TRBV5-6 and TRBJ1-5; 9 nucleotides agree with TRBD1. The trim removed 3 bases at V and 8 bases at J, leaving 6 bases unmatched. This CDR3 contains 14 residues. Germline CDR1 SGHDT, CDR2 YYEEEE. CDR3 sequence: CASSSDRGRKPQHF. The CDR3 DNA reads as TGTGCCAGCAGCTCTGACAGGGGGAGGAAGCCCCAGCATTTT.

The J gene is TRBJ2-7, the V gene TRBV10-3, with TRBD2 as a possible D gene (5 bases). Trimming left V 4 bases short and J 6 bases short, with 16 bases between. The CDR3 is 14 amino acids. Per the germline V gene, CDR1 is ENHRY and CDR2 is SYGVKD. Here the CDR3 reads CAISAWERWGEQYF. In nucleotides, the CDR3 is TGTGCCATCAGTGCTTGGGAGCGGTGGGGCGAGCAGTACTTC.

V usage is TRBV4-2 and J usage is TRBJ2-7; 7 bases match TRBD1. V was clipped by 1 base and J by 2 bases; unmatched bases: 8. The germline V gene encodes CDR1 LGHNA and CDR2 YNFKEQ. The CDR3 covers 16 residues. CDR3 loop: CASSQVLRGRTYEQYF. The CDR3, as DNA: TGTGCCAGCAGCCAAGTCCTCAGGGGGAGAACCTACGAGCAGTACTTC.

The V call is TRBV12-5, the J call TRBJ2-1, with 8 bases lining up with TRBD2. The V and J ends lost 0 bases and 6 bases, in that order; junction bases with no gene match: 13. This CDR3 region has 18 residues. Per germline, CDR1 LGHNT and CDR2 FRNRAP. As DNA, the CDR3 is TGTGCTAGTGGTTTGGTACGAACTAGCGGTTTAGTTGCCAATGAGCAGTTCTTC. Residues: CASGLVRTSGLVANEQFF.

V is TRBV11-3 and J is TRBJ1-4, with TRBD1 identical over 8 bases. Germline trimming cut 5 bases from V and 7 bases from J; bases unmatched to any gene: 9. Germline CDR1 reads SGHNT; CDR2 reads YENEEA. This CDR3 has 15 residues. The CDR3 here is CASSPGQGAFEKLFF. The CDR3 DNA follows: TGTGCCAGCAGCCCAGGGCAGGGGGCATTTGAAAAACTGTTTTTT.

The chain is built from TRBV2 and TRBJ1-4; 7 nucleotides match TRBD1. The germline CDR1 and CDR2 sequences are SNHLY and FYNNEI. Losses at the gene ends were 6 bases for V and 6 bases for J; bases not matched to a gene: 7. CDR3 length: 14 residues. CDR3 amino acids: CASSEMTGYEKLFF. CDR3 nucleotides: TGTGCCAGCAGCGAAATGACAGGGTATGAAAAACTGTTTTTT.